This is a list of T cell receptor beta chains from one sample in a study of blood T cell repertoires in COVID-19. The table came from immunoSEQ multiplex PCR; TCRdb's copy has only in-frame clones and leaves some out. The sample lists 50,000 to 65,000 clones; more than 80% were seen once. Sequencing used peripheral blood. Receptors were obtained from a woman aged 55-70 years with acute or convalescent COVID-19. Both conserved end residues are part of each CDR3. The D gene is left open where the match is weak. Clone size is shown for a subset of rows, as once, few, many or a class of expanded clone.

clone size	V gene	D gene	J gene	CDR3 length	CDR3 DNA	CDR3 protein
.	TRBV7-3	.	TRBJ2-1	12	TGTGCCAGCAGCTTACAGGGGTTTGAGCAGTTCTTC	CASSLQGFEQFF
.	TRBV4-1	TRBD1	TRBJ1-1	16	TGCGCCAGCAGCCAAACCCCCGACAGGGGGTGGACTGAAGCTTTCTTT	CASSQTPDRGWTEAFF
.	TRBV4-1	.	TRBJ2-1	15	TGCGCCAGCAGCCTCCAGGTGGGCTCCTACAATGAGCAGTTCTTC	CASSLQVGSYNEQFF
.	TRBV19	TRBD1	TRBJ1-5	16	TGTGCCAGCACTTACGGGACAGGGTATAGCAATCAGCCCCAGCATTTT	CASTYGTGYSNQPQHF
.	TRBV5-1	.	TRBJ1-5	14	TGCGCCAGCAGCTTGGAGGGGGAGGGCCAGCCCCAGCATTTT	CASSLEGEGQPQHF
.	TRBV18	.	TRBJ1-6	14	TGTGCCAGCTCTCTCCAGGGGCTAAATTCACCCCTCCACTTT	CASSLQGLNSPLHF
.	TRBV9	.	TRBJ1-2	14	TGTGCCAGCAACCCAGCTTACGGGAACTATGGCTACACCTTC	CASNPAYGNYGYTF
few	TRBV7-9	TRBD1	TRBJ1-4	14	TGTGCCAGCAGCTTGGACAGGGGCTCTGAAAAACTGTTTTTT	CASSLDRGSEKLFF
.	TRBV3-1/TRBV3-2	.	TRBJ1-5	14	TGTGCCAGCAGCGATACAGGTACGGATCAGCCCCAGCATTTT	CASSDTGTDQPQHF
.	TRBV18	TRBD1	TRBJ1-1	16	TGTGCCAGCTCACCGGGACAGGGAAAAACGAACACTGAAGCTTTCTTT	CASSPGQGKTNTEAFF
.	TRBV18	TRBD2	TRBJ2-1	15	TGTGCCAGCTCACCACAGGGGACTAGCGCCAATGAGCAGTTCTTC	CASSPQGTSANEQFF
.	TRBV7-2	.	TRBJ1-2	12	TGTGCCAGCGGGCGGGCTAACTATGGCTACACCTTC	CASGRANYGYTF
.	TRBV14	.	TRBJ1-1	14	TGTGCCAGCAGCCGGGCAGGGTTGAACACTGAAGCTTTCTTT	CASSRAGLNTEAFF
once	TRBV19	TRBD1	TRBJ2-6	16	TGTGCCAGTAGGGGGACAGTCTACTCTGGGGCCAACGTCCTGACTTTC	CASRGTVYSGANVLTF
few	TRBV5-6	.	TRBJ2-1	16	TGTGCCAGCAGCTTGCGCCTAGCGAACACCTACAATGAGCAGTTCTTC	CASSLRLANTYNEQFF
.	TRBV9	TRBD2	TRBJ2-7	15	TGTGCCAGCAGCGTAGCGGGGGGGCTTAAGGAAGAGCAGTACTTC	CASSVAGGLKEEQYF
.	TRBV28	.	TRBJ1-2	13	TGTGCCAGCACCGGGGGGGCAAGATATGGCTACACCTTC	CASTGGARYGYTF
.	TRBV7-9	TRBD1	TRBJ1-2	13	TGTGCCAGCCGAACGGACAGGATTAATGGCTACACCTTC	CASRTDRINGYTF
.	TRBV15	.	TRBJ2-1	15	TGTGCCACCAGCAGAGATGCGAACAGGTACAATGAGCAGTTCTTC	CATSRDANRYNEQFF
.	TRBV19	TRBD2	TRBJ2-1	15	TGTGCCAGTAGTAGCGGGACTAGCGGGAGTTACGAGCAGTTCTTC	CASSSGTSGSYEQFF
once	TRBV2	.	TRBJ1-5	15	TGTGCCAGCCGCCCCTGGACAGCCAGCAATCAGCCCCAGCATTTT	CASRPWTASNQPQHF
few	TRBV5-4	.	TRBJ1-2	13	TGTGCCAGCAGCTTGGACAGGAAAGATGGCTACACCTTC	CASSLDRKDGYTF